Here is one TCR beta chain with its context. Antigen unknown. The source of the sample is a study of T-cell reconstitution after alpha-beta-depleted transplantation in children. Overall study results and limits: One year post-transplant, T-cell counts and diversity were largely derived from T cells produced anew. Surviving recipient T cells and thymic progenitors underlay high day-60 TCRbeta diversity in some patients.

Unique molecular identifiers featured in how the TCRbeta library was prepared. TCRdb used MiXCR to reprocess the PCR reads, holding one entry per CDR3 protein. The table shows some 600,000 distinct CDR3 sequences, with about an eighth occurring only once. The origin of this receptor is a male patient under 18 who had a stem cell transplant for acute myeloid leukemia, so the T cells may come from the graft donor. The sequencing here drew on PBMCs, mostly from graft donor cells, taken 360 days after TCRalphabeta/CD19-depleted stem cell transplant.

Written as DNA, the CDR3 is TGTGCCAGCAGTTTTCGCTATAGACCAGCTTATGGCTACACCTTC. Its protein is CASSFRYRPAYGYTF. The chain is built from TRBV28 and TRBJ1-2; D is ambiguous. V gave up 3 bases and J gave up 5 bases, with 16 bases separating them. The CDR3 sequence is 15 residues long. Germline V lookup: CDR1 MDHEN, CDR2 SYDVKM.